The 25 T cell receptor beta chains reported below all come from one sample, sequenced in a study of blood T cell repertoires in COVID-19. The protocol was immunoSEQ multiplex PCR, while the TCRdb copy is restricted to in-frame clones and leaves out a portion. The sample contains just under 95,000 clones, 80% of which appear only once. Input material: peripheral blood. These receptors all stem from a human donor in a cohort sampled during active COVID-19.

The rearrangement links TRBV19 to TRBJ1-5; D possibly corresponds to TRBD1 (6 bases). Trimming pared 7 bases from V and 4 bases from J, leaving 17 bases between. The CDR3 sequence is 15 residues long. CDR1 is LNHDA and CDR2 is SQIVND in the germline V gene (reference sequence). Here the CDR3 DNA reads TGTGCCAGTACTACTTTGGACAGCAGTAATCAGCCCCAGCATTTT. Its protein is CASTTLDSSNQPQHF. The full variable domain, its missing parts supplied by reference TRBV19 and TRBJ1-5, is DGGITQSPKYLFRKEGQNVTLSCEQNLNHDAMYWYRQDPGQGLRLIYYSQIVNDFQKGDIAEGYSVSREKKESFPLTVTSAQKNPTAFYLCASTTLDSSNQPQHFGDGTRLSIL.

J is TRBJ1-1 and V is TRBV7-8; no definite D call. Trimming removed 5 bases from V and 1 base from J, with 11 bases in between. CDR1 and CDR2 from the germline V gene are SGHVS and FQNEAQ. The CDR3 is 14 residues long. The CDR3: CASSVLRGNTEAFF. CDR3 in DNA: TGTGCCAGCAGCGTACTACGAGGGAACACTGAAGCTTTCTTT.

The CDR3, as DNA: TGTGCCAGCAGCTTACTCCAGGGCCCTTCTGCCTACGAGCAGTACTTC. This gives the protein CASSLLQGPSAYEQYF. V is TRBV7-9 and J is TRBJ2-7; D perhaps matches TRBD1 (5 bases). Germline V CDR1 and CDR2: SEHNR, FQNEAQ (reference sequence). The V end lost 2 bases, the J end lost 2 bases, and 16 bases lay between the germline ends. The length of the CDR3 is 16 residues.

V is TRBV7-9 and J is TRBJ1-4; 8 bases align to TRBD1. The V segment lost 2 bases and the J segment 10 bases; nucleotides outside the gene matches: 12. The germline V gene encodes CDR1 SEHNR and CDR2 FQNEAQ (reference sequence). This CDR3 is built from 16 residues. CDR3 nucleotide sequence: TGTGCCAGCAGCTTATCAGGGGCAGGGGGCTTTGGAAAACTGTTTTTT. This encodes CASSLSGAGGFGKLFF.

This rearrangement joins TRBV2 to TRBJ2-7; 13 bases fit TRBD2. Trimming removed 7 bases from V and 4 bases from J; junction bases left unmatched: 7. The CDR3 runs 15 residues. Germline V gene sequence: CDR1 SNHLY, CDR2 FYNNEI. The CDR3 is CASITSGRAGYEQYF. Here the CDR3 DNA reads TGTGCCAGCATAACTAGCGGGAGGGCCGGGTACGAGCAGTACTTC.

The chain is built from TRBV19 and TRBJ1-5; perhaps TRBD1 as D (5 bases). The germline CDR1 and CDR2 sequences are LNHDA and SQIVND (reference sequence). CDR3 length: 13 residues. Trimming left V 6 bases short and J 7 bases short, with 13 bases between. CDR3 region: CASRARGGQPQHF. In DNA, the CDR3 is TGTGCCAGTAGGGCACGGGGGGGACAGCCCCAGCATTTT.

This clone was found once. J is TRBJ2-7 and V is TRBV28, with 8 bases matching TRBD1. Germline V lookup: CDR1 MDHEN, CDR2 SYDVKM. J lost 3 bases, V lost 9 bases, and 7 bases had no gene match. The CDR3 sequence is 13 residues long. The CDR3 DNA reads TGTGCCAGTTATTCGGGACAGGTCTACGAGCAGTACTTC. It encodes CASYSGQVYEQYF.

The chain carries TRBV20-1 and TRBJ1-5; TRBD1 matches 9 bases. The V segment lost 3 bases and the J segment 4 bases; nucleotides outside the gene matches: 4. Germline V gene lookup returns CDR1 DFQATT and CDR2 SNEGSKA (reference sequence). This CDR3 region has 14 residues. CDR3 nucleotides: TGCAGTGCTAGTAAGGGACAGGGTAATCAGCCCCAGCATTTT. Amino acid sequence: CSASKGQGNQPQHF.

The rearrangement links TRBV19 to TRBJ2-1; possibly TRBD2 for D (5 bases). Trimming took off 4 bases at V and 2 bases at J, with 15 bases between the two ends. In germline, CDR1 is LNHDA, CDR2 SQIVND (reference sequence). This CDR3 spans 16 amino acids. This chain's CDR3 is CASSKGSGGPYNEQFF. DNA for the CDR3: TGTGCCAGTAGTAAGGGCAGCGGAGGCCCCTACAATGAGCAGTTCTTC.

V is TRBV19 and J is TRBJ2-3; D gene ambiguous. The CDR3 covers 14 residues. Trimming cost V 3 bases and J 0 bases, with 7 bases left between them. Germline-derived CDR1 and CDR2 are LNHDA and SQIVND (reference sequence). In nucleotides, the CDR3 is TGTGCCAGTAGTATCGAACTTAGCACAGATACGCAGTATTTT. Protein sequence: CASSIELSTDTQYF.

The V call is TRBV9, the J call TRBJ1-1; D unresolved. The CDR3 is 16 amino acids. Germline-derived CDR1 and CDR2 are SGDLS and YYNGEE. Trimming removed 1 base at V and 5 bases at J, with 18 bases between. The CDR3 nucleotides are TGTGCCAGCAGCGTACACTGGGCGGCGGGCAGTACTGAAGCTTTCTTT. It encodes CASSVHWAAGSTEAFF.

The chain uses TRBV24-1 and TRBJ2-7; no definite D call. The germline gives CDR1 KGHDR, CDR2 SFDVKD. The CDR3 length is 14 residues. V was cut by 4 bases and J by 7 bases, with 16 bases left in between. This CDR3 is CATSDSGRIREQYF. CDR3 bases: TGTGCCACCAGTGACTCGGGTAGGATCCGGGAGCAGTACTTC.

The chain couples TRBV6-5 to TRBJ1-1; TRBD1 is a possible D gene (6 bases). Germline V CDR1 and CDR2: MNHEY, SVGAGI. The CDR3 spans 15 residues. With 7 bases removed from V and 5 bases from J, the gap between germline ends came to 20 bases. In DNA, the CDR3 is TGTGCCAGCACCGAGGTGGGGACACCGGGAACTGAAGCTTTCTTT. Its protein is CASTEVGTPGTEAFF.

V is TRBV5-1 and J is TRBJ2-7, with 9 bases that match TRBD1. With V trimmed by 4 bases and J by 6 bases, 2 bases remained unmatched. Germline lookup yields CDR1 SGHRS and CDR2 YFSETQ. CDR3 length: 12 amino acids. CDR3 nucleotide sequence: TGCGCCAGCAGCGGACAGGGGTTCGAGCAGTACTTC. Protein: CASSGQGFEQYF.

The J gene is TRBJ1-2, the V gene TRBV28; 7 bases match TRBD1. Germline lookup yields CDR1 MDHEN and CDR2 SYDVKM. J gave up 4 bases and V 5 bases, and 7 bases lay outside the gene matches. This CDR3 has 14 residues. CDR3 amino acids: CASSIIQGSYGYTF. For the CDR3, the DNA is TGTGCCAGCAGTATAATACAGGGGTCCTATGGCTACACCTTC.

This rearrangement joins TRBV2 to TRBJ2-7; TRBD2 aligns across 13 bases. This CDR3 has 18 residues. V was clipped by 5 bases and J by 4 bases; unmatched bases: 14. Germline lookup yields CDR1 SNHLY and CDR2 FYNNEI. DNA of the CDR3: TGTGCCAGCAGTCTAGGACAGGGGGGACTAGCGGGGATTTACGAGCAGTACTTC. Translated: CASSLGQGGLAGIYEQYF.

The CDR3 reads CASSLTSGASYEQYF. DNA of the CDR3: TGTGCCAGCAGTCTGACTAGCGGGGCCTCCTACGAGCAGTACTTC. The chain carries TRBV27 and TRBJ2-7; 11 positions agree with TRBD2. There are 15 residues in the CDR3. Germline CDR1 is MNHEY and CDR2 is SMNVEV (reference sequence). V lost 5 bases and J lost 0; bases outside the gene matches: 3.

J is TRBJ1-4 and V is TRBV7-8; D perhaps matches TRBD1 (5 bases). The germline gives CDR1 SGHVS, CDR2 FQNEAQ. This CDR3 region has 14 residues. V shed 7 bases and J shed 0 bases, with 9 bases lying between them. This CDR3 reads CASNQGSTNEKLFF. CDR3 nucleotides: TGTGCCAGCAACCAGGGTTCAACTAATGAAAAACTGTTTTTT.

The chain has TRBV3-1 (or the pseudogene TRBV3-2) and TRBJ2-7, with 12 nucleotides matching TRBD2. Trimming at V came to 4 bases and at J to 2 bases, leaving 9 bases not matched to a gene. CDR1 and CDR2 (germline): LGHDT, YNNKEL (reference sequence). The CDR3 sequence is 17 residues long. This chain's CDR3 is CASSPRPSSGRAYEQYF. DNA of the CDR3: TGTGCCAGCAGCCCTAGACCTTCTAGCGGGAGGGCCTACGAGCAGTACTTC.

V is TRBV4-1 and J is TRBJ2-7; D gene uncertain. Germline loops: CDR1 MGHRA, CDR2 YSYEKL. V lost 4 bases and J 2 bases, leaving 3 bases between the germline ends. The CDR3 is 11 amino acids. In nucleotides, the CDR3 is TGCGCCAGCAGCCCGGCCTACGAGCAGTACTTC. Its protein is CASSPAYEQYF.

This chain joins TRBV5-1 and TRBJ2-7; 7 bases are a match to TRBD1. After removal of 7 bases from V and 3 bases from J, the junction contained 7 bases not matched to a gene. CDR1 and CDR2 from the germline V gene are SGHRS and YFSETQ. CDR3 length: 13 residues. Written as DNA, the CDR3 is TGCGCCAGCGGGCCAACAGGGGACTACGAGCAGTACTTC. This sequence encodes CASGPTGDYEQYF.

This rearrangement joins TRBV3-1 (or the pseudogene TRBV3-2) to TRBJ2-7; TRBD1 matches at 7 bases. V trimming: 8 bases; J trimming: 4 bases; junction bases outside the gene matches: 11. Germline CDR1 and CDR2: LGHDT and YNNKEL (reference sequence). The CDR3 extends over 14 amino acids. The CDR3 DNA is TGTGCCAGCGGGGCCGGGACAGAGACTTACGAGCAGTACTTC. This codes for CASGAGTETYEQYF.

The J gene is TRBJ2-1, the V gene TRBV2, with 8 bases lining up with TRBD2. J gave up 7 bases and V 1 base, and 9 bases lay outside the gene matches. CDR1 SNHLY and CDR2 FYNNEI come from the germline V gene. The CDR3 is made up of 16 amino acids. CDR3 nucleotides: TGTGCCAGCAGTGAAGAGGCCGGGAGGGCCTTGAATGAGCAGTTCTTC. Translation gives CASSEEAGRALNEQFF.

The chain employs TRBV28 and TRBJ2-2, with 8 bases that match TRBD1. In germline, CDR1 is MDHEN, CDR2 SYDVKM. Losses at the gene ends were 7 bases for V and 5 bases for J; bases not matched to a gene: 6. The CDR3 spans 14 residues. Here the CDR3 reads CASTQGAWTGELFF. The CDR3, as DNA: TGTGCCAGCACCCAGGGGGCCTGGACCGGGGAGCTGTTTTTT.

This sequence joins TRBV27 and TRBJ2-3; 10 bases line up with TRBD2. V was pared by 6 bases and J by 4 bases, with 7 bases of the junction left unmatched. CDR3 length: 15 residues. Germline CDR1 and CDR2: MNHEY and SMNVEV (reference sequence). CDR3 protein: CASRGSGRGPDTQYF. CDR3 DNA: TGTGCCAGCAGAGGGAGCGGGAGGGGTCCAGATACGCAGTATTTT.